This T cell receptor beta chain was observed in a study of blood T cell repertoires in COVID-19. Study in general: Italy, Spain and the United States were the sources of the convalescent and acute COVID-19 samples. Sample material is recorded as cDNA or gDNA derived from T cells, B-cell-depleted T cells, or PBMCs.

The CDR3 loop spans 14 amino acids. V shed 5 bases and J shed 0 bases, with 10 bases lying between them. Germline CDR1 reads MNHEY; CDR2 reads SVGAGI. Source study methods: Counts of nucleated cells, estimated from reference gene primer amplification, were obtained. Using immunoSEQ multiplex PCR, the repertoire was profiled, and TCRdb retains in-frame clones only, with some absent. V, J and clone size derive from that table, while D and trimming were established from the DNA sequence. Of more than 140,000 clones listed, 65% to 90% are singletons. The chain recombines TRBV6-5 with TRBJ1-2; a weak D match, TRBD1 (6 bases). Sequences were obtained from peripheral blood. The sequence was obtained from a woman between 45 and 60 years old in a cohort sampled during active or convalescent COVID-19. The CDR3 coding sequence is TGTGCCAGCAGTACCCGACAGGCTAACTATGGCTACACCTTC. It codes for CASSTRQANYGYTF.